This TCR beta chain was captured by sequencing in a study of blood T cells in healthy people across ages. Study-level findings and limits: Both higher diversity and more naive CD4+ cells marked long-lived donors when set against aged donors.

Germline V gives CDR1 ENHRY, CDR2 SYGVKD. V gave up 9 bases and J gave up 2 bases, with 10 bases separating them. The CDR3 runs 12 residues. The second PCR ran 7 to 11 cycles with a sample-barcoded 5' primer and J-beta primers. Each CDR3 protein is one row after TCRdb ran MiXCR on the 5' RACE reads. The table shows some 1.6 million distinct CDR3 sequences, with about 35% occurring only once. This clonotype was observed a handful of times. The target antigen is unknown. The sequencing input was blood. The sequence derives from a woman aged 25 to 39 in good health. This chain connects TRBV10-3 to TRBJ1-2; D gene ambiguous. CDR3: CAMTDGNYGYTF. In nucleotides, the CDR3 is TGTGCCATGACTGACGGCAACTATGGCTACACCTTC.